This T cell receptor (beta chain) was found in a study of T cells in Graves' hyperthyroidism and ophthalmopathy. The study's findings and limits: Ophthalmopathy was told apart from stable hyperthyroidism by a 13 V-J model.

There are many counts of this clonotype. Its antigen is undetermined. A patient was excluded if there was uncontrolled infection, other autoimmune disease, pregnancy or lactation. Orbital computed tomography and thyroid ultrasound, together with serum TRAb and thyroxine and clinical symptoms, were used for diagnoses. Out of approximately 10 ml of fresh peripheral blood came the PBMCs. Amplification of TCR beta CDR3 regions used RNA as the template. Initially, a first-round RT-PCR of the TCR CDR3 employed the HTBI primer set. TCRdb re-derived calls from the multiplex PCR reads in MiXCR, one entry per CDR3 protein. The table lists under 350,000 distinct CDR3 sequences, 15% to 20% of them singletons. This receptor was taken from a woman aged 45 to 65 with Graves' hyperthyroidism. Sequenced sample: blood.

This CDR3 reads CASSQGQGSYTF. CDR3 coding DNA: TGTGCCAGCAGCCAAGGACAGGGAAGCTACACCTTC. The rearrangement joins TRBV3-1 to TRBJ1-2; 7 nucleotides line up with TRBD1. Germline CDR1 reads LGHDT; CDR2 reads YNNKEL (reference sequence). V shed 1 base, J shed 9 bases, and the junction held 2 bases outside the gene matches. The length of the CDR3 is 12 residues.